The T cell receptor beta chain under discussion was sequenced for a study of PD-1 blockade in classical Hodgkin lymphoma. The study's findings and limits: When set against healthy donors, newly diagnosed patients were reported to show lower baseline TCR diversity. Patients were excluded if nivolumab began under 1 year after ASCT (the autologous transplant). A significant rise in TCR diversity was seen by C4D1 for CD4+ cells but not for CD8+ cells.

With respect to this clone: Its matching antigen is unknown.

The time point here: cycle 4 day 1 (C4D1), after 5 to 7 weeks of nivolumab. Every patient relapsed after autologous stem cell transplantation, and brentuximab vedotin exposure varied. Thawed PBMCs underwent magnetic negative selection to yield purified CD4+ T cells. Classification of best responses gave complete response, partial response or progressive disease. Sequencing used immunoSEQ multiplex PCR; TCRdb keeps in-frame clones, though not all of them. The sample lists 20,000 or so clones; approximately 87% were seen once. Sequences were derived from CD4+ T cells from blood, sampled before the fourth cycle of nivolumab. The source of this sequence is a human donor with classical Hodgkin lymphoma.

The CDR3 sequence is CASSLAGQGFADTQYF. DNA of the CDR3: TGTGCCAGCAGTTTAGCGGGACAGGGTTTCGCAGATACGCAGTATTTT. The rearrangement joins TRBV27 to TRBJ2-3; 9 bases match TRBD1. The ends lost 2 bases at V and 4 bases at J; junction bases unmatched: 7. CDR1 MNHEY and CDR2 SMNVEV come from the germline V gene (reference sequence). CDR3 length equals 16 residues.